This TCR beta chain was found in a study of T cell changes during pregnancy in multiple sclerosis. The method was immunoSEQ multiplex PCR; TCRdb's version includes in-frame clones alone and lacks a portion of them. The table lists approximately 92,000 clones, approximately 93% of them singletons, with 0.99% in the top ten. The CDR3 has 14 amino acids. From germline, CDR1 is KGHSH and CDR2 LQKENI. V shed 2 bases and J shed 3 bases, with 11 bases lying between them. The sequence was collected from a female donor with multiple sclerosis, enrolled in a pregnancy study. This specimen consisted of peripheral blood, obtained after pregnancy. V and J are TRBV18 and TRBJ2-7, with D perhaps TRBD2 (5 bases). CDR3 sequence (DNA): TGTGCCAGCTCACCAGAGGGTGGAAGCTACGAGCAGTACTTC. Its protein is CASSPEGGSYEQYF. Full variable domain (remainder filled in from reference TRBV18 and TRBJ2-7): NAGVMQNPRHLVRRRGQEARLRCSPMKGHSHVYWYRQLPEEGLKFMVYLQKENIIDESGMPKERFSAEFPKEGPSILRIQQVVRGDSAAYFCASSPEGGSYEQYFGPGTRLTVT.